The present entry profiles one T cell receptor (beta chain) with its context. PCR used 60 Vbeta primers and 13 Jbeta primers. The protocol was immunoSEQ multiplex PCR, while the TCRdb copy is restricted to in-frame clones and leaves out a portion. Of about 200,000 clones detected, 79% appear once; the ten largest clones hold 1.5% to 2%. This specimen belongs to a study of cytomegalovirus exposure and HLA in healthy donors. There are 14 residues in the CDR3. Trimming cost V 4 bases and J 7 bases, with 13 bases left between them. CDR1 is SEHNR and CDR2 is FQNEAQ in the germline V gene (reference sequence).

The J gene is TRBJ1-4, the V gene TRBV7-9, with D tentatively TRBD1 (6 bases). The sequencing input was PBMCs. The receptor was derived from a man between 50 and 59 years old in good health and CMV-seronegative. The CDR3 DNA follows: TGTGCCAGCAGCTCACAGGGCGTTATTGAAAAACTGTTTTTT. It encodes CASSSQGVIEKLFF.